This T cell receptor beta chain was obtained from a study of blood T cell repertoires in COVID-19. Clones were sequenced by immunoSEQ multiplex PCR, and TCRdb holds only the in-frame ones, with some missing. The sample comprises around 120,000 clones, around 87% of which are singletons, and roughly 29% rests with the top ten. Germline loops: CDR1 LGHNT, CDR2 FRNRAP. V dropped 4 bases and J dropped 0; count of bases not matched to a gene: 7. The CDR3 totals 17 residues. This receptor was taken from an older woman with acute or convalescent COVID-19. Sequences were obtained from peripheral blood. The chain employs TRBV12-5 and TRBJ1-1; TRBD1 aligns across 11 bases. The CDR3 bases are TGTGCTAGTGGTTCGCCCCGGGACAGGGGGATGAACACTGAAGCTTTCTTT. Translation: CASGSPRDRGMNTEAFF.